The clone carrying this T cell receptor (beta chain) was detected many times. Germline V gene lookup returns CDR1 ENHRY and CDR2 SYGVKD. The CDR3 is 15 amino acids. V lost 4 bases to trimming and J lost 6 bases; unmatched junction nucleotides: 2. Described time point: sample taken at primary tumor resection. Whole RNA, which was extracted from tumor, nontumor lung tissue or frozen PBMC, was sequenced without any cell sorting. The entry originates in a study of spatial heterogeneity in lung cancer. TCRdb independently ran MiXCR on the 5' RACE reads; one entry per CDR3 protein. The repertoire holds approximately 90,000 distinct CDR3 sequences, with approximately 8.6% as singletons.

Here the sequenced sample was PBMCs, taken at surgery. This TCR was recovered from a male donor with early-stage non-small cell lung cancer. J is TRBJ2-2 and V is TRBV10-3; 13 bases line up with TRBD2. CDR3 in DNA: TGTGCCATCAGTGGGGGACTAGCGGGATCCGGGGAGCTGTTTTTT. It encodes CAISGGLAGSGELFF.